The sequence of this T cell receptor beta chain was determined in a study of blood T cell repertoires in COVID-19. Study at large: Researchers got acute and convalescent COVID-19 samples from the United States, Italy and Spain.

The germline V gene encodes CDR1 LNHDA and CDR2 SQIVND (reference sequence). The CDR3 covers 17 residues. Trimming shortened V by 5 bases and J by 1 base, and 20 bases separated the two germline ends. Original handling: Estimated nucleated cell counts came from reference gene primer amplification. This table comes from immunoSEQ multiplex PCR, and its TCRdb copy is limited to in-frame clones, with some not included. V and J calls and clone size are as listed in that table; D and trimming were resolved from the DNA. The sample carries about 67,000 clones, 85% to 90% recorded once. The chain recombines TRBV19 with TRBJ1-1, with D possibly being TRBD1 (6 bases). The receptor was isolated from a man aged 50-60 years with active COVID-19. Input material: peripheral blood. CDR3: CASSQRVKTGTNTEAFF. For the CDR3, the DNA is TGTGCCAGTAGTCAAAGAGTTAAGACAGGCACGAACACTGAAGCTTTCTTT.